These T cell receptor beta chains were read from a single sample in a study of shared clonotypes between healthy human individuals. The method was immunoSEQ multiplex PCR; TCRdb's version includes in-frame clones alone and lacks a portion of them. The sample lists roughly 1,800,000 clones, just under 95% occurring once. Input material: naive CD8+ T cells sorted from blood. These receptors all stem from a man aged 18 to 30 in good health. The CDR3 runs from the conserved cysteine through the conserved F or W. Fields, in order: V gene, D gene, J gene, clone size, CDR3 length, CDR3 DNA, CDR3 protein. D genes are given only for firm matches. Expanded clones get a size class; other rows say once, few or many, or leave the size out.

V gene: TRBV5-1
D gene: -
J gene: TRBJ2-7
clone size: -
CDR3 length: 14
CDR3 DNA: TGCGCCAGCAGCTTGGGGCAGGGTGCCTACGAGCAGTACTTC
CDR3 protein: CASSLGQGAYEQYF

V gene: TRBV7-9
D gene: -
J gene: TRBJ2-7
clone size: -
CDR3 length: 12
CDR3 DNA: TGTGCCAGCAGCCCTGATGGCTACGAGCAGTACTTC
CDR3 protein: CASSPDGYEQYF

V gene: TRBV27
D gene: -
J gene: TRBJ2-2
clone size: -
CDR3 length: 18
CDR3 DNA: TGTGCCAGCAGTTTTGGGCTAGCAGGTTTCCCGGACACCGGGGAGCTGTTTTTT
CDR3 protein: CASSFGLAGFPDTGELFF

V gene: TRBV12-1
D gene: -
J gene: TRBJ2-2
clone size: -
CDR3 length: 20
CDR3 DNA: TGTGCCAGCAGCTTAAGCCGGGACAGAGAACCTAGCGGGGCCACCGGGGAGCTGTTTTTT
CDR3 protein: CASSLSRDREPSGATGELFF

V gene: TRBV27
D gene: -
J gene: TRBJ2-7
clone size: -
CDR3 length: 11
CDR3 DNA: TGTGCCAGCAGTTCGTGGTACGAGCAGTACTTC
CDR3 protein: CASSSWYEQYF

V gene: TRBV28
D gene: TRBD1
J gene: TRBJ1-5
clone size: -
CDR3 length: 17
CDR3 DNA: TGTGCCAGCTGTTCATTGGTAGGACAGGGGGGCAATCAGCCCCAGCATTTT
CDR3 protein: CASCSLVGQGGNQPQHF

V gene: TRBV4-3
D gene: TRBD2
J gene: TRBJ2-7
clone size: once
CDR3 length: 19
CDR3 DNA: TGCGCCAGCAGCTGCCGTTCTAGCGGGAGGCCTTTCTCGCCCCACGAGCAGTACTTC
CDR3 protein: CASSCRSSGRPFSPHEQYF

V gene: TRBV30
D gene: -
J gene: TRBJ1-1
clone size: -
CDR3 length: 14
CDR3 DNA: TGTGCCTGGACAGAGCAGGGAGAGAACACTGAAGCTTTCTTT
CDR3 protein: CAWTEQGENTEAFF

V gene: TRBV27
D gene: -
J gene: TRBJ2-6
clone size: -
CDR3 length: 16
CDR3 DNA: TGTGCCAGCAGTCCGATACATCGCTCTGGGGCCAACGTCCTGACTTTC
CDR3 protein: CASSPIHRSGANVLTF

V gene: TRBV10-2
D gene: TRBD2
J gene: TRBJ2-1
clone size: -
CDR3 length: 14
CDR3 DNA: TGCGCCAGCAGTGACAGCGGGAAAAGCAATGAGCAGTTCTTC
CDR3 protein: CASSDSGKSNEQFF

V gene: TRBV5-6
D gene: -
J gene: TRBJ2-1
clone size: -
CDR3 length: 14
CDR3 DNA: TGTGCCAGCAGCCAGCAAATCCTAGTGAATGAGCAGTTCTTC
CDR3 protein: CASSQQILVNEQFF

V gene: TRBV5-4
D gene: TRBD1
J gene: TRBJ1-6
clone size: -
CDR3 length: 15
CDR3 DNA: TGTGCCAGCAGCTTGGGTCAGGGGGTAAATTCACCCCTCCACTTT
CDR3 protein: CASSLGQGVNSPLHF

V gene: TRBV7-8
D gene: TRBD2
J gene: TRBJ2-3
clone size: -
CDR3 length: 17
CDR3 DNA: TGTGCCAGCAGCTTAGGCCTAGCGGGGGAGATCACAGATACGCAGTATTTT
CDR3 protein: CASSLGLAGEITDTQYF

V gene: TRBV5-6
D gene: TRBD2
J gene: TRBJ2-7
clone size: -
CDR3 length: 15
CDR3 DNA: TGTGCCAGCAGCTTGTTACTAGCGGGAACCTACGAGCAGTACTTC
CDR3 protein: CASSLLLAGTYEQYF

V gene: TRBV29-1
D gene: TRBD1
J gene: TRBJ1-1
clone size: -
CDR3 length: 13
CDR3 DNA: TGCAGCGTGGAACAGGGGATAAGCACTGAAGCTTTCTTT
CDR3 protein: CSVEQGISTEAFF

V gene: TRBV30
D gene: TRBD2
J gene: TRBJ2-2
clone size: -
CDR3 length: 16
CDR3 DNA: TGTGCCTTCCTACCCAAGCGGGGTCCTAACACCGGGGAGCTGTTTTTT
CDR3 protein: CAFLPKRGPNTGELFF

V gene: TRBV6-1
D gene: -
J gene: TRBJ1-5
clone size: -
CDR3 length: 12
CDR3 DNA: TGTGCCAGCAGTGATTTGGGTCAGCCCCAGCATTTT
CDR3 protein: CASSDLGQPQHF

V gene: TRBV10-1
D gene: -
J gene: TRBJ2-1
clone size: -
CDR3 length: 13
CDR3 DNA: TGCGCCAGCAGTGAGGAGGGTGAGGATGAGCAGTTCTTC
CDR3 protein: CASSEEGEDEQFF

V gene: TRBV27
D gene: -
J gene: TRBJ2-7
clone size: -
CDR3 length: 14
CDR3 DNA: TGTGCCAGCAGTTTATCATCCGGGTTCTACGAGCAGTACTTC
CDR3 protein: CASSLSSGFYEQYF

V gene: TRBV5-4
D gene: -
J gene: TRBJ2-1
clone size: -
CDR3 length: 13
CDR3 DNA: TGTGCCAGCAGCTCACCCCCTGGGAATGAGCAGTTCTTC
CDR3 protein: CASSSPPGNEQFF

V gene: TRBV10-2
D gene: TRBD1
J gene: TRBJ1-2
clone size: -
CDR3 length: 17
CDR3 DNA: TGCGCCAGCAGTGGGTCCGGGACAGGGGAATTGGGGTATGGCTACACCTTC
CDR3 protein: CASSGSGTGELGYGYTF

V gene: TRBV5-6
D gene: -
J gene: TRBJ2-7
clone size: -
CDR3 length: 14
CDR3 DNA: TGTGCCAGCAGCCCTGACAGGGAGGAATACGAGCAGTACTTC
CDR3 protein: CASSPDREEYEQYF

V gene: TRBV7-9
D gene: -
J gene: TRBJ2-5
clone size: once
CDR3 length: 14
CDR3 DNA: TGTGCCAGCAGCTTAGGCGGCCTTTCCGAGACCCAGTACTTC
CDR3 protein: CASSLGGLSETQYF

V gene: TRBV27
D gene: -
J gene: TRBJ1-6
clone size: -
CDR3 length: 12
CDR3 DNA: TGTGCCAGCAGTTCTCAAGTCGCACCCCTCCACTTT
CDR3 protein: CASSSQVAPLHF

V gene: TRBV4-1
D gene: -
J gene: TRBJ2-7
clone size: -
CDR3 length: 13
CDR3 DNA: TGCGCCAGCAGAGGGGCAGGGGTCCCCGAGCAGTACTTC
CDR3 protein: CASRGAGVPEQYF

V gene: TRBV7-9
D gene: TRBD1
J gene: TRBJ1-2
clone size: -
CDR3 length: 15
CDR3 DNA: TGTGCCAGCAGCACCTTGACAGGGGAGGACTATGGCTACACCTTC
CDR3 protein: CASSTLTGEDYGYTF

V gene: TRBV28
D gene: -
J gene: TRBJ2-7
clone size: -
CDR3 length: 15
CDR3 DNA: TGTGCCAGCAGCAGCGAGCTTGGATTCCCCCACGAGCAGTACTTC
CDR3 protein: CASSSELGFPHEQYF

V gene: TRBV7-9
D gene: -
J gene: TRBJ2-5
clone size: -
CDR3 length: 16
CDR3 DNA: TGTGCCAGCAGCCCCCGCCGCGGGGACGCCATCGAGACCCAGTACTTC
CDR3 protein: CASSPRRGDAIETQYF

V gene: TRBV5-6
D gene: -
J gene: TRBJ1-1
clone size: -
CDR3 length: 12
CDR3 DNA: TGTGCCAGCAGCTTGTCGACAGCCGGAGCTTTCTTT
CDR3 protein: CASSLSTAGAFF

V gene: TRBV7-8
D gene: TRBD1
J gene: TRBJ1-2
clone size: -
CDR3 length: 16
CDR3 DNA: TGTGCCAGCAGCTTAGCCGGGACAGGTTCTAACTATGGCTACACCTTC
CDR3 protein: CASSLAGTGSNYGYTF

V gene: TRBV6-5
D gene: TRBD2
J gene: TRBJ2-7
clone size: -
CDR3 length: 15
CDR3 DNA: TGTGCCAGCAAACAACTAGCGGAAAGCTCCTACGAGCAGTACTTC
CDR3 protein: CASKQLAESSYEQYF